The rows below give T cell receptor beta chains drawn from one sample of a study of blood T cell repertoires in COVID-19. Using immunoSEQ multiplex PCR, the repertoire was profiled, and TCRdb retains in-frame clones only, with some absent. The table shows roughly 62,000 clones, with 70% to 90% occurring only once. Source material: peripheral blood. These receptors came from a man in his 70s with acute or convalescent COVID-19. The CDR3 runs from the conserved cysteine through the conserved F or W. A D gene is named only where the DNA matches it firmly. Size is stated for part of the rows, as once, few or many counts, or as a class when the clone is expanded.

>TRBJ1-1|few|NA|TRBV5-1
TGCGCCAGCAGCATTCAAGAGCGGAACACTGAAGCTTTCTTT
CASSIQERNTEAFF
>TRBJ2-5|NA|NA|TRBV27
TGTGCCAGCAGTACAGCGACAGTACAAGAGACCCAGTACTTC
CASSTATVQETQYF
>TRBJ1-3|NA|NA|TRBV7-6
TGTGCCAGCAGCTTAGCTTCCGTTTCGACAGGCTCTGGAAACACCATATATTTT
CASSLASVSTGSGNTIYF
>TRBJ2-3|NA|NA|TRBV10-1
TGCGCCAGCAGTGAGAACCCTGGGAGGACAGATACGCAGTATTTT
CASSENPGRTDTQYF
>TRBJ2-5|NA|TRBD1|TRBV7-6
TGTGCCAGCAACAGGGGGGTTCAAGAGACCCAGTACTTC
CASNRGVQETQYF
>TRBJ1-1|NA|NA|TRBV5-1
TGCGCCAGCAGCTTGGATAGGGGTAGCACTGAAGCTTTCTTT
CASSLDRGSTEAFF
>TRBJ2-2|NA|TRBD2|TRBV6-1
TGTGCCAGCAGTGGGAGTCTAGCGGGGGGTCCCGGGGAGCTGTTTTTT
CASSGSLAGGPGELFF
>TRBJ1-2|NA|TRBD1|TRBV3-1/TRBV3-2
TGTGCCAGCAGCCAAGTCGGGACAGGGAGCGGCTACACCTTC
CASSQVGTGSGYTF
>TRBJ2-3|NA|NA|TRBV4-1
TGCGCCAGCAGCCAAGAAGCGACAGTAGTGGGTACGCAGTATTTT
CASSQEATVVGTQYF
>TRBJ1-1|NA|NA|TRBV2
TGTGCCAGCGTACCGCGACTCATGAACACTGAAGCTTTCTTT
CASVPRLMNTEAFF
>TRBJ2-3|NA|TRBD2|TRBV2
TGTGCCAGCAAGACTAGCGGTCTTAGCACAGATACGCAGTATTTT
CASKTSGLSTDTQYF
>TRBJ2-5|NA|TRBD1|TRBV23-1
TGCGCCATCACTTTCCCCTACAGGGGTCGGGAGACCCAGTACTTC
CAITFPYRGRETQYF
>TRBJ2-1|NA|NA|TRBV5-4
TGTGCCAGCAGCCAGGCGGACAGCCTCAATGAGCAGTTCTTC
CASSQADSLNEQFF
>TRBJ1-2|NA|NA|TRBV18
TGTGCCAGCTCACCCTCAAACAGGGCTGGCTACACCTTC
CASSPSNRAGYTF
>TRBJ1-4|NA|NA|TRBV5-6
TGTGCCAGCAGCTTAGCGGGGTCGGGGGAAAAACTGTTTTTT
CASSLAGSGEKLFF
>TRBJ1-4|NA|NA|TRBV28
TGTGCCAGCAGTCAACCCTCGATAAGCAATGAAAAACTGTTTTTT
CASSQPSISNEKLFF
>TRBJ2-2|NA|NA|TRBV19
TGTGCCAGTAGTATCCTTTCCGGGGTATCGAACACCGGGGAGCTGTTTTTT
CASSILSGVSNTGELFF
>TRBJ2-5|NA|TRBD1|TRBV29-1
TGCAGCGTTGCGGGACAGGCGGGGGAGACCCAGTACTTC
CSVAGQAGETQYF
>TRBJ2-1|NA|NA|TRBV12-3/TRBV12-4
TGTGCCAGCAGTTTGACGGGGAATGAGCAGTTCTTC
CASSLTGNEQFF
>TRBJ2-2|NA|NA|TRBV6-1
TGTGCCAGCAGTGCCCGACGGACAGACCACACCGGGGAGCTGTTTTTT
CASSARRTDHTGELFF
>TRBJ2-7|NA|TRBD2|TRBV5-6
TGTGCCAGCAGCTTCGGACTAGCGGGAAGAGAGCAGTACTTC
CASSFGLAGREQYF
>TRBJ1-1|NA|NA|TRBV18
TGTGCCAGCTCACCACCGCACAGACTGAACACTGAAGCTTTCTTT
CASSPPHRLNTEAFF
>TRBJ1-2|NA|NA|TRBV29-1
TGCAGCGTTGAAAAAGGGGCAGGGGTTGGCTACACCTTC
CSVEKGAGVGYTF
>TRBJ1-4|NA|TRBD1|TRBV18
TGTGCCAGCTCACCCGGGACAGGGAGTGAAAAACTGTTTTTT
CASSPGTGSEKLFF
>TRBJ2-5|once|NA|TRBV29-1
TGCAGCGGGGGACGGGGAAGTGGGGAGACCCAGTACTTC
CSGGRGSGETQYF
>TRBJ1-2|few|NA|TRBV7-2
TGTGCCAGCAGCTTAGGCGGTGGCAGGGCCTCAGGCTACACCTTC
CASSLGGGRASGYTF
>TRBJ2-7|NA|NA|TRBV11-2
TGTGCCAGCAGGGGGGGCTACGAGCAGTACTTC
CASRGGYEQYF
>TRBJ2-1|NA|TRBD2|TRBV6-2/TRBV6-3
TGTGCCAGCAGTTACTCCTTAACTAGCGGGAGGGCCAGTAGTCGGTTCTTC
CASSYSLTSGRASSRFF
>TRBJ1-5|NA|NA|TRBV6-6
TGTGCCAGCAGTCTCGCCGGGGGGCGCTACTCCAATCAGCCCCAGCATTTT
CASSLAGGRYSNQPQHF
>TRBJ2-5|few|NA|TRBV20-1
TGCAGAGCCCCGTTTTTGGAGACCCAGTACTTC
CRAPFLETQYF
>TRBJ2-7|once|TRBD1|TRBV5-1
TGCGCCAGCAGCCGGACAGGGGTGGAGACCTACGAGCAGTACTTC
CASSRTGVETYEQYF
>TRBJ1-1|NA|NA|TRBV19
TGTGCCAGTAGTATCTATTGGCAGGTGAACACTGAAGCTTTCTTT
CASSIYWQVNTEAFF
>TRBJ2-7|NA|TRBD1|TRBV7-8
TGTGCCAGCAGCACCCGACAGGGATTCATCGACGAGCAGTACTTC
CASSTRQGFIDEQYF
>TRBJ2-1|NA|TRBD2|TRBV4-1
TGCGCCAGCAGCCAAGATCGTGGGCTAGCGGCTTACAATGAGCAGTTCTTC
CASSQDRGLAAYNEQFF
>TRBJ1-5|few|TRBD1|TRBV7-9
TGTGCCACCACGACAGGGGTTCAGCCCCAGCATTTT
CATTTGVQPQHF